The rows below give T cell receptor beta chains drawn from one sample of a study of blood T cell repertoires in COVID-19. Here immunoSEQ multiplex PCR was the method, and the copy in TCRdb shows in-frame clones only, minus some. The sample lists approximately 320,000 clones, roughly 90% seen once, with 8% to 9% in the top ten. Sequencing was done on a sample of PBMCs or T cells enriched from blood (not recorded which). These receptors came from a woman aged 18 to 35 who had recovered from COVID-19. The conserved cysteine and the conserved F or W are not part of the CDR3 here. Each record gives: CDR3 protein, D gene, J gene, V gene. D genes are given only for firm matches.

AISDPTGGRETQY	TRBD1	TRBJ2-5	TRBV10-3
ASSPDRVGQPQH	TRBD1	TRBJ1-5	TRBV7-2
ASSLSGIGNYGYT	.	TRBJ1-2	TRBV7-6
AISGFTDGTGELF	.	TRBJ2-2	TRBV10-3
ASSHRAQYGYT	.	TRBJ1-2	TRBV7-9
ASSPSFSGNTIY	.	TRBJ1-3	TRBV7-2
ASSQEAIQPGTQY	.	TRBJ2-5	TRBV4-3
ASSITGDSPLH	TRBD1	TRBJ1-6	TRBV12-3/TRBV12-4
ASSIRGWDEQY	.	TRBJ2-7	TRBV19
ASSQGDRDNTGELF	TRBD1	TRBJ2-2	TRBV4-1
ASSQVEGEWEF	.	TRBJ2-1	TRBV14
ASSLWQTSNSPLH	.	TRBJ1-6	TRBV7-6
ASSQSSLVGSLSLGRLYEQY	.	TRBJ2-7	TRBV23-1
ASSSPTRPGELF	.	TRBJ2-2	TRBV11-1
ASSFGGVRNTEAF	.	TRBJ1-1	TRBV5-1
ASSFRQGVYT	.	TRBJ1-2	TRBV27
ASNNGQGGRETQY	TRBD1	TRBJ2-5	TRBV6-5
ASSQFVLLTGTEAF	TRBD1	TRBJ1-1	TRBV23-1
ASSQALGTGNTEAF	TRBD1	TRBJ1-1	TRBV4-1
ASSGWRTSGSTDTQY	TRBD2	TRBJ2-3	TRBV9
ASSPLTGNTIY	.	TRBJ1-3	TRBV18
ASSLSGDHYNEQF	TRBD2	TRBJ2-1	TRBV27
ASSPIERFRGYT	.	TRBJ1-2	TRBV5-6
ASSQGVGGNSYEQY	.	TRBJ2-7	TRBV3-1/TRBV3-2
ASSLVAEQETQY	.	TRBJ2-5	TRBV28
ASSLAPTANSGNTIY	.	TRBJ1-3	TRBV7-2
ATSFKGRDTGELF	.	TRBJ2-2	TRBV24-1
ASSDQTPSSYNEQF	.	TRBJ2-1	TRBV6-1
PAPGVPVFVEQF	.	TRBJ2-1	TRBV4-3
ASRPDGTANQPQH	TRBD1	TRBJ1-5	TRBV5-1
ASSSPQGALEAF	.	TRBJ1-1	TRBV5-4
ASSLDYLTIY	.	TRBJ1-3	TRBV7-2
ASSTRTSGSSGELF	TRBD2	TRBJ2-2	TRBV11-3
ASSRQDRANGYT	TRBD1	TRBJ1-2	TRBV28
ATSGGRYGYT	.	TRBJ1-2	TRBV6-6
ASSTRLAEAF	.	TRBJ1-1	TRBV7-9
ASSPPIRQETQY	.	TRBJ2-5	TRBV18
ASSFYRGRSDTQY	TRBD1	TRBJ2-3	TRBV5-4
ASSLLAAGETQY	.	TRBJ2-5	TRBV7-9
ATSDPGGGPLAKNIQY	TRBD2	TRBJ2-4	TRBV24-1
ASSLMVASLPNYGYT	.	TRBJ1-2	TRBV7-2
ASSPGTVYGYT	.	TRBJ1-2	TRBV12-3/TRBV12-4
ASSVRAGGYT	.	TRBJ1-2	TRBV7-8